The TCR beta chain described here comes from a study of response to subunit inactivated influenza vaccine. Each CDR3 protein gets one entry after TCRdb re-called the RT-PCR reads with MiXCR. The data show hundreds of thousands of distinct CDR3 sequences, with 6.5% to 8% seen just once and 10% to 15% held by the top ten. This clonotype has just a few counts. CDR3 length equals 14 residues. V was trimmed by 7 bases and J by 0 bases, leaving 11 bases between them. Per the germline V gene, CDR1 is MNHEY and CDR2 is SMNVEV (reference sequence). V gene TRBV27 combines with J gene TRBJ2-3; D gene uncertain. This clonotype was sampled from a man between 50 and 75 years old who received an inactivated influenza vaccine. Sequencing used PBMCs from blood, obtained roughly 24 months after vaccination. The CDR3 nucleotides are TGTGCCAGCAAAAGGACCGGGAGCACAGATACGCAGTATTTT. Translated: CASKRTGSTDTQYF.